Below are 25 T cell receptor beta chains sequenced from a single sample in a study of T cell clonality in common variable immunodeficiency (dated by TCRdb to the mid-2010s). Library preparation employed the immunoSEQ multiplex PCR assay. TCRdb provides this immuneACCESS table in a form limited to in-frame rearrangements. Some clones are lacking; in checked studies, under half of them reflect an unresolved V gene, and why the rest are absent is not known. For this sample the table reports about 35,000 clones, with no clone seen just once. The top ten hold less than 8% of the sample. Their cognate antigens are unknown. Overall study outcomes, separate from this receptor: Fewer deletions and N-nucleotide insertions were reportedly observed in CVID TCRbeta sequences, and highly modified clones with 13 or more V deletions were reportedly absent from CVID TCRbeta sequences.

Input material: peripheral blood mononuclear cells. The origin of the receptors is a human donor with common variable immunodeficiency.

Many counts were recorded for this clone. From the germline J gene comes the end of the CDR3, since the read stops 3 residues before it. The V call is TRBV3-1 (or the pseudogene TRBV3-2), the J call TRBJ2-7; a possible D gene is TRBD2 (6 bases). Deletions cut 2 bases from V and 0 bases from J, with 11 bases between. CDR3 length: 15 amino acids. Germline V gene sequence: CDR1 LGHDT, CDR2 YNNKEL (reference sequence). The CDR3 reads CASSQSRDSSYEQYF. The covered CDR3 bases are TGTGCCAGCAGCCAATCCCGGGACTCCTCCTACGAG.

The table lists this clone with a few counts. The missing CDR3 end, 3 residues past where the read stops, is filled in from the germline J gene. This chain uses TRBV6-1 with TRBJ1-4, with D possibly matching TRBD1 (5 bases). Trimming took off 2 bases at V and 4 bases at J, with 17 bases between the two ends. This CDR3 is built from 17 residues. Per germline, CDR1 MNHNS and CDR2 SASEGT. CDR3 DNA, as far as it was read: TGTGCCAGCAGTGAATCCCCACGCCAGGGTTTTAATGAAAAA. This codes for CASSESPRQGFNEK. The whole CDR3 sequence is CASSESPRQGFNEKLFF.

There are many counts of this clone. The read stops 3 residues short of the end of the CDR3; the missing end is completed from the germline J gene. The V gene is TRBV30, the J gene TRBJ2-5; TRBD2 is a possible D gene (6 bases). The CDR3 length is 11 residues. Germline V CDR1 and CDR2: GTSNPN, SVGIG (reference sequence). With 7 bases removed from V and 2 bases from J, the gap between germline ends came to 8 bases. The part of the CDR3 DNA that was read is TGTGCCTCCCGGGGGCAAGAGACC. Amino acid sequence: CASRGQET. The complete CDR3 sequence is CASRGQETQYF.

Partial CDR3 DNA: TGTGCCAGCAGCTGGGGGGGGTCCAGCACAGATACG. Translating it yields CASSWGGSSTDT. The whole CDR3 sequence is CASSWGGSSTDTQYF. The gene calls are TRBV13 and TRBJ2-3, with 7 nucleotides matching TRBD2. The read stops 3 residues short of the end of the CDR3; the missing end is completed from the germline J gene. Germline CDR1 is PRHDT and CDR2 is FYEKMQ (reference sequence). This CDR3 has 15 residues. Trimming removed 4 bases from V and 0 bases from J; junction bases left unmatched: 4.

In the case of this clone: The read stops 3 residues short of the end of the CDR3; the missing end is completed from the germline J gene. V and J are TRBV19 and TRBJ2-3, with 8 bases aligning to TRBD2. CDR1 LNHDA and CDR2 SQIVND come from the germline V gene (reference sequence). This CDR3 is 11 amino acids long. V lost 8 bases and J lost 8; bases outside the gene matches: 3. Incomplete CDR3 DNA: TGTGCCAGTCGGGGGGGTGGTACG. It is translated as CASRGGGT. From start to end, the CDR3 is CASRGGGTQYF.

This clone appeared many times. The read is 3 residues too short to cover the CDR3 end, so that end is filled in from the germline J gene. The chain has TRBV7-3 and TRBJ2-3; TRBD2 aligns across 9 bases. The germline V gene has CDR1 SGHTA and CDR2 FQGTGA. This CDR3 has 16 residues. After removal of 1 base from V and 6 bases from J, the junction contained 8 bases not matched to a gene. Incomplete CDR3 DNA: TGTGCCAGCAGCTTAAATAGCGGGGGCCCCGGGGATACG. Amino acid sequence: CASSLNSGGPGDT. The CDR3 reads in full as CASSLNSGGPGDTQYF.

In its sample, this clone was seen a few times. The DNA ends 3 residues before the CDR3 does, and the rest of the CDR3 is filled in from the germline J gene. The rearrangement links TRBV19 to TRBJ2-5; 10 bases map to TRBD1. Germline CDR1 and CDR2: LNHDA and SQIVND (reference sequence). V shed 0 bases and J 2 bases; nucleotides not matched to a gene: 9. The CDR3 is 18 residues long. The CDR3 bases that were read are TGTGCCAGTAGTATAGAGTCCTGGGGACAGGGGAATCAAGAGACC. Protein: CASSIESWGQGNQET. The entire CDR3 sequence reads CASSIESWGQGNQETQYF.

The table lists this clone with a few counts. The read gets to within 3 residues of the CDR3 end, and the germline J gene fills in the rest. V usage is TRBV19 and J usage is TRBJ1-2; 7 bases align to TRBD1. The junction had 3 bases not matched to a gene; V was cut back by 3 bases and J by 5 bases. Germline-derived CDR1 and CDR2 are LNHDA and SQIVND (reference sequence). CDR3 size: 13 residues. CDR3 protein: CASSIGTEYGYTF. Partial CDR3 DNA: TGTGCCAGTAGTATCGGGACAGAGTATGGC.

This clone was observed many times. The DNA ends 3 residues before the CDR3 does, and the rest of the CDR3 is filled in from the germline J gene. The chain couples TRBV20-1 to TRBJ2-7; maybe TRBD1 (5 bases). CDR3 length equals 13 residues. V was pared by 6 bases and J by 3 bases, with 15 bases between. Per the germline V gene, CDR1 is DFQATT and CDR2 is SNEGSKA (reference sequence). The CDR3 DNA, read in part, is TGCAGTGCCAGCGACATGGACAACTACGAG. It is translated as CSASDMDNYE. The complete CDR3 reads CSASDMDNYEQYF.

The sample holds many counts of this clone. Incomplete CDR3 DNA: TGTGCCAGCAGTGAAGTAGTTGGCGGGGAG. Protein: CASSEVVGGE. The full-length CDR3 reads as CASSEVVGGELFF. This rearrangement joins TRBV6-1 to TRBJ2-2; no reliable D call. The read ends 3 residues early relative to the CDR3; the germline J gene fills the gap. This CDR3 spans 13 amino acids. The V gene's germline CDR1 is MNHNS and CDR2 SASEGT. V was clipped by 1 base and J by 7 bases, with 7 bases between them.

The sequenced CDR3 bases are TGTGCCAGCAGTGCTAACAGGGGGGATGGC. Translated, it gives CASSANRGDG. Given in full, the CDR3 is CASSANRGDGYTF. The rearrangement uses TRBV2 and TRBJ1-2; 8 bases are a match to TRBD1. The CDR3 extends 3 residues past the end of the read, so its final part is completed from the germline J gene. Germline loops: CDR1 SNHLY, CDR2 FYNNEI. This CDR3 region has 13 residues. J lost 6 bases, V lost 4 bases, and 4 bases had no gene match.

Comments on this clone: The read ends 3 residues before the CDR3 terminus; that terminus is restored from the germline J gene. This rearrangement joins TRBV7-2 to TRBJ2-3; TRBD2 aligns across 7 bases. The J segment lost 4 bases and the V segment lost 1 base, leaving 5 bases of the junction unmatched. The germline CDR1 and CDR2 sequences are SGHTA and FQGNSA. This CDR3 spans 15 amino acids. The CDR3 protein is CASSLGGLVSDTQYF. The CDR3 bases that were read are TGTGCCAGCAGCTTAGGAGGACTAGTCTCAGATACG.

Details on this clone: The CDR3 end falls 3 residues outside the read, so it is completed with the germline J gene. J is TRBJ2-7 and V is TRBV10-3; 10 bases fit TRBD1. This CDR3 region has 14 residues. CDR1 and CDR2 from the germline V gene are ENHRY and SYGVKD. The trim removed 6 bases at V and 3 bases at J, leaving 5 bases unmatched. CDR3 bases read: TGTGCCATCAGACTGGGACAGGGGTACTACGAG. Its translation: CAIRLGQGYYE. In full, the CDR3 reads CAIRLGQGYYEQYF.

This clone was found many times. The CDR3 extends 3 residues past the end of the read, so its final part is completed from the germline J gene. The genes are TRBV5-1 and TRBJ2-3; 11 nucleotides line up with TRBD2. J lost 1 base, V lost 4 bases, and 5 bases had no gene match. The CDR3 loop spans 16 amino acids. Germline V CDR1 and CDR2: SGHRS, YFSETQ. This CDR3 is CASSILTSGGTDTQYF. The sequenced part of the CDR3 DNA is TGCGCCAGCAGCATACTGACTAGCGGGGGCACAGATACG. Looking up the rest from reference TRBV5-1 and TRBJ2-3 gives the full variable domain: KAGVTQTPRYLIKTRGQQVTLSCSPISGHRSVSWYQQTPGQGLQFLFEYFSETQRNKGNFPGRFSGRQFSNSRSEMNVSTLELGDSALYLCASSILTSGGTDTQYFGPGTRLTVL.

This clone showed up just a few times. The sequence runs out 3 residues before the end of the CDR3; the remainder is reconstructed from the germline J gene. The V and J genes are TRBV2 and TRBJ1-1; possibly TRBD1 for D (6 bases). CDR3 length: 13 residues. Germline V gives CDR1 SNHLY, CDR2 FYNNEI. V gave up 5 bases and J gave up 1 base, with 8 bases separating them. This CDR3 is CASSKDRNTEAFF. The part of the CDR3 DNA that was read is TGTGCCAGCAGTAAGGACAGGAACACTGAA.

This clone was found a few times. Read sequence stops 3 residues before the CDR3 end, and the germline J gene provides the missing end. V is TRBV7-2 and J is TRBJ2-7; no firm D call. With 3 bases removed from V and 6 bases from J, the gap between germline ends came to 18 bases. Per germline, CDR1 SGHTA and CDR2 FQGNSA. This CDR3 has 15 residues. The CDR3 protein is CASSLGPQLFREQYF. CDR3 DNA, as far as it was read: TGTGCCAGCAGCTTGGGCCCTCAGCTATTTCGCGAG.

A remark on this clone: The read terminates 3 residues before the CDR3 end, so the remaining end is supplied by the germline J gene. The chain is built from TRBV6-1 and TRBJ2-4, with TRBD1 matching over 8 bases. V trimming: 1 base; J trimming: 2 bases; junction bases outside the gene matches: 1. This CDR3 comprises 15 residues. Germline V gene lookup returns CDR1 MNHNS and CDR2 SASEGT. The CDR3 bases that were read are TGTGCCAGCAGTGAAGGCAGGGGGCCCAAAAACATT. This gives the protein CASSEGRGPKNI. The entire CDR3 sequence reads CASSEGRGPKNIQYF.

This clone was counted between two and nine times. The read stops 3 residues short of the end of the CDR3; the missing end is completed from the germline J gene. The chain couples TRBV6-1 to TRBJ2-3; TRBD2 matches at 7 bases. This CDR3 comprises 17 residues. CDR1 is MNHNS and CDR2 is SASEGT in the germline V gene. Trimming removed 2 bases from V and 0 bases from J; junction bases left unmatched: 8. Partial CDR3 DNA: TGTGCCAGCAGTGAACGCCAAGCGGGGTGGAGCACAGATACG. It specifies CASSERQAGWSTDT. The CDR3, in full, reads CASSERQAGWSTDTQYF.

In this sample, this clone turned up many times. The read terminates 3 residues ahead of where the CDR3 ends, so the germline J gene completes it. The chain couples TRBV27 to TRBJ1-5; D remains unclear. The V gene's germline CDR1 is MNHEY and CDR2 SMNVEV (reference sequence). Trimming stripped 3 bases from V and 4 bases from J, with 13 bases between. CDR3 length: 15 amino acids. Incomplete CDR3 DNA: TGTGCCAGCAGTTTCGCAGGCTTACCTAATCAGCCC. Translation gives CASSFAGLPNQP. The CDR3 in full is CASSFAGLPNQPQHF.

Comment on this clone: Read data end 3 residues before the CDR3 end; the end is taken from the germline J gene. V gene TRBV18 combines with J gene TRBJ1-1, with 7 bases matching TRBD1. The CDR3 sequence is 14 residues long. Germline loops: CDR1 KGHSH, CDR2 LQKENI. The J segment lost 2 bases and the V segment lost 6 bases, leaving 6 bases of the junction unmatched. CDR3 bases read: TGTGCCAGCTCCGCCGGGACAGACAACACTGAA. This codes for CASSAGTDNTE. From start to end, the CDR3 is CASSAGTDNTEAFF.

In this sample, this clone turned up many times. The CDR3 bases that were read are TGTGCCAGCAGCCAAGAGCGGGGGGCCTACGAG. Translating it yields CASSQERGAYE. The whole CDR3 is CASSQERGAYEQYF. The chain links TRBV4-2 to TRBJ2-7; 8 nucleotides match TRBD2. The read finishes 3 residues shy of the CDR3 end, and the germline J gene is used to complete it. This CDR3 comprises 14 residues. Germline-derived CDR1 and CDR2 are LGHNA and YNFKEQ. Trimming took 0 bases from V and 2 from J; bases not matched to a gene: 0.

This clone has just a few counts. The CDR3 protein is CASSEARDSGGADTYEQYF. Incomplete CDR3 DNA: TGTGCCAGCAGTGAAGCGCGCGATAGCGGGGGGGCCGACACCTACGAG. The gene calls are TRBV2 and TRBJ2-7, with 11 bases aligning to TRBD2. From the germline J gene comes the end of the CDR3, since the read stops 3 residues before it. Germline lookup yields CDR1 SNHLY and CDR2 FYNNEI. The CDR3 sequence is 19 residues long. Germline trimming cut 0 bases from V and 2 bases from J; bases unmatched to any gene: 12.

Turning to this clone: The observed sequence ends 3 residues before the CDR3 terminus, with the missing tail filled in from the germline J gene. The J gene is TRBJ2-2, the V gene TRBV19; TRBD2 matches at 8 bases. V gave up 4 bases and J gave up 0 bases; unmatched junction bases: 4. The V gene's germline CDR1 is LNHDA and CDR2 SQIVND (reference sequence). The CDR3 contains 16 residues. The CDR3 spells CASSTAGGPNTGELFF. CDR3 bases read: TGTGCCAGTAGTACCGCGGGGGGACCGAACACCGGGGAG.

Concerning this clone itself: Read coverage stops 3 residues before the CDR3 terminus; the germline J gene supplies the remainder. V is TRBV6-1 and J is TRBJ2-2; D unresolved. From germline, CDR1 is MNHNS and CDR2 SASEGT. CDR3 length: 14 amino acids. Deletions cut 3 bases from V and 4 bases from J, with 9 bases between. The sequenced CDR3 bases are TGTGCCAGCAGTGATCTATTAGCCACCGGGGAG. Its protein is CASSDLLATGE. The full CDR3 protein is CASSDLLATGELFF.

Concerning this clone itself: The read finishes 3 residues shy of the CDR3 end, and the germline J gene is used to complete it. This chain links TRBV2 with TRBJ1-1, with D maybe TRBD1 (6 bases). Germline CDR1 reads SNHLY; CDR2 reads FYNNEI. CDR3 length: 12 amino acids. The V end was cut by 7 bases, the J end by 4 bases, with 10 bases between. This CDR3 reads CASTGEGTEAFF. The part of the CDR3 DNA that was read is TGTGCCAGCACAGGGGAGGGCACTGAA.